This T cell receptor (beta chain) came from a study of cytomegalovirus exposure and HLA in healthy donors. Regarding the study as a whole: As was reported, the classifier diagnosed cytomegalovirus status with high specificity and sensitivity.

Use of 60 Vbeta and 13 Jbeta primers characterized the PCR. Clones were read by immunoSEQ multiplex PCR, and TCRdb kept only the in-frame ones, dropping some. The repertoire holds approximately 200,000 clones, with around 79% as singletons. A word on this clone: Its target is unknown.

V dropped 4 bases and J dropped 7; count of bases not matched to a gene: 14. Per the germline V gene, CDR1 is SGHRS and CDR2 is YFSETQ. This CDR3 spans 16 amino acids. The sequence was collected from a girl aged 10-17 years in good health and CMV-seropositive. This sequence joins TRBV5-1 and TRBJ2-1; 7 bases are a match to TRBD2. The specimen was PBMCs. The CDR3 nucleotides are TGCGCCAGCAGCCCCCAGGGCGGGGGTCTCGGGAATGAGCAGTTCTTC. Translating gives CASSPQGGGLGNEQFF.